This is a list of T cell receptor beta chains from one sample in a study of T cells in Graves' hyperthyroidism and ophthalmopathy. MiXCR, applied by TCRdb to the multiplex PCR reads, yields one record per CDR3 protein. The table has about 400,000 distinct CDR3 sequences, around 14% seen once. The sample consisted of blood. These receptors came from a woman aged 18-29 years with Graves' hyperthyroidism. Each CDR3 is given with its conserved first and last residue. A D gene is named only where the DNA matches it firmly. Rows give clone size only sometimes, using once, few, many, or a class for an expanded clone.

j_call: TRBJ2-5
clone_size: many
d_call: TRBD1
v_call: TRBV5-1
cdr3_nt: TGCGCCAGCAGCCCATCGATTCCGACAGGGGAGGAGACCCAGTACTTC
cdr3_aa: CASSPSIPTGEETQYF

j_call: TRBJ2-7
clone_size: few
d_call: .
v_call: TRBV3-1
cdr3_nt: TGTGCCAGCAGCCAAGTTCGGTGGACAGCGTACGAGCAGTACTTC
cdr3_aa: CASSQVRWTAYEQYF

j_call: TRBJ1-1
clone_size: many
d_call: TRBD1
v_call: TRBV20-1
cdr3_nt: TGCAGTGCTAAATCCCCGGACAGGAGCATGAACACTGAAGCTTTCTTT
cdr3_aa: CSAKSPDRSMNTEAFF

j_call: TRBJ2-7
clone_size: many
d_call: .
v_call: TRBV7-2
cdr3_nt: TGTGCCAGCTCCCCGGGGATTGCCTACGAGCAGTACTTC
cdr3_aa: CASSPGIAYEQYF

j_call: TRBJ2-1
clone_size: many
d_call: .
v_call: TRBV6-1
cdr3_nt: TGTGCCAGCAAGAGGGCGGAGGCGATTTACAATGAGCAGTTCTTC
cdr3_aa: CASKRAEAIYNEQFF

j_call: TRBJ2-5
clone_size: many
d_call: .
v_call: TRBV7-2
cdr3_nt: TGTGCCAGCAGCTTATCGGCTACAGGGAGGGAGACCCAGTACTTC
cdr3_aa: CASSLSATGRETQYF

j_call: TRBJ1-1
clone_size: many
d_call: .
v_call: TRBV28
cdr3_nt: TGTGCCAGCAGTTTGGTTGTGGAGACTGAAGCTTTCTTT
cdr3_aa: CASSLVVETEAFF

j_call: TRBJ2-5
clone_size: .
d_call: .
v_call: TRBV15
cdr3_nt: TGTGCCACCAGCAGAGGGACCCCGGCTTCAGGGGAGACCCAGTACTTC
cdr3_aa: CATSRGTPASGETQYF

j_call: TRBJ2-1
clone_size: .
d_call: TRBD2
v_call: TRBV7-3
cdr3_nt: TGTGCCAGCAGCTCTCTGTTGGGCGGGAGGGTGTTTGTCAGGAATGAGCAGTTCTTC
cdr3_aa: CASSSLLGGRVFVRNEQFF

j_call: TRBJ2-1
clone_size: many
d_call: .
v_call: TRBV3-1
cdr3_nt: TGTGCCAGCAGCCAAGAGAGGGGGACCCACAATGAGCAGTTCTTC
cdr3_aa: CASSQERGTHNEQFF

j_call: TRBJ2-7
clone_size: .
d_call: .
v_call: TRBV6-1
cdr3_nt: TGTGCCAGCAGGTCACAGGGTCCCCACGAGCAGTACTTC
cdr3_aa: CASRSQGPHEQYF

j_call: TRBJ1-4
clone_size: few
d_call: TRBD1
v_call: TRBV3-1
cdr3_nt: TGTGCCAGCAGCCAAGGGGTACAGGGGCGAGAAAAACTGTTTTTT
cdr3_aa: CASSQGVQGREKLFF

j_call: TRBJ1-5
clone_size: .
d_call: .
v_call: TRBV7-8
cdr3_nt: TGTGCCAGCAGCTTAGGCAGGGAGAATAGCAATCAGCCCCAGCATTTT
cdr3_aa: CASSLGRENSNQPQHF

j_call: TRBJ2-3
clone_size: .
d_call: .
v_call: TRBV5-1
cdr3_nt: TGCGCCAGCAGCTTCAGCGCTGGGGGAGATACGCAGTATTTT
cdr3_aa: CASSFSAGGDTQYF

j_call: TRBJ1-1
clone_size: .
d_call: .
v_call: TRBV5-4
cdr3_nt: TGTGCCAGCAGCTTACGGTCTCAGAACACTGAAGCTTTCTTT
cdr3_aa: CASSLRSQNTEAFF

j_call: TRBJ2-7
clone_size: many
d_call: TRBD2
v_call: TRBV20-1
cdr3_nt: TGCAGTGCTAGGCCCGGACTAGCGGGCGTTACACTCTACGAGCAGTACTTC
cdr3_aa: CSARPGLAGVTLYEQYF

j_call: TRBJ2-5
clone_size: few
d_call: TRBD1
v_call: TRBV12-3/TRBV12-4
cdr3_nt: TGTGCCAGCAGGTCGACAGGGACGGGGGAGACCCAGTACTTC
cdr3_aa: CASRSTGTGETQYF

j_call: TRBJ1-5
clone_size: many
d_call: .
v_call: TRBV28
cdr3_nt: TGTGCCAGCAGTTCTCTACAGGGTGTAGGCAATCAGCCCCAGCATTTT
cdr3_aa: CASSSLQGVGNQPQHF

j_call: TRBJ2-6
clone_size: few
d_call: TRBD1
v_call: TRBV24-1
cdr3_nt: TGTGCCACCAGTGATTACAGGGGGCGAGGGGCCAACGTCCTGACTTTC
cdr3_aa: CATSDYRGRGANVLTF

j_call: TRBJ2-7
clone_size: .
d_call: .
v_call: TRBV10-3
cdr3_nt: TGTGCCGCCTCCCGGTCAGGCTCCTACGAGCAGTACTTC
cdr3_aa: CAASRSGSYEQYF

j_call: TRBJ1-1
clone_size: .
d_call: .
v_call: TRBV2
cdr3_nt: TGTGCCAGCAGTGAGGTCCAGGGTGGATTCCGGACTGAAGCTTTCTTT
cdr3_aa: CASSEVQGGFRTEAFF

j_call: TRBJ2-5
clone_size: few
d_call: TRBD2
v_call: TRBV4-2
cdr3_nt: TGTGCCAGCAGCCCCGATAGACTAGCGGGGGACCTACCCCAAGAGACCCAGTACTTC
cdr3_aa: CASSPDRLAGDLPQETQYF

j_call: TRBJ2-5
clone_size: .
d_call: .
v_call: TRBV6-1
cdr3_nt: TGTGCCACCAGATGGACAACCCAAGAGACCCAGTACTTC
cdr3_aa: CATRWTTQETQYF

j_call: TRBJ1-1
clone_size: many
d_call: TRBD1
v_call: TRBV6-1
cdr3_nt: TGTGCCAGCAGTGAAGCAGGACAGGCAAAAGCTTTCTTT
cdr3_aa: CASSEAGQAKAFF

j_call: TRBJ2-5
clone_size: .
d_call: TRBD1
v_call: TRBV11-3
cdr3_nt: TGTGCCAGCAGCTTAGATCGGGACAGCAATTTCCAGTACTTC
cdr3_aa: CASSLDRDSNFQYF

j_call: TRBJ1-2
clone_size: .
d_call: TRBD1
v_call: TRBV15
cdr3_nt: TGTGCCTCGTCGACAGGGGGAAACTATGGCTACACCTTC
cdr3_aa: CASSTGGNYGYTF

j_call: TRBJ2-3
clone_size: few
d_call: .
v_call: TRBV29-1
cdr3_nt: TGCAGCGTTGACCAGGGGACGGATACGCAGTATTTT
cdr3_aa: CSVDQGTDTQYF

j_call: TRBJ2-3
clone_size: .
d_call: TRBD2
v_call: TRBV11-3
cdr3_nt: TGTGCCAGCAGCCCCCAGCGGGACCAAGGACATACGCAGTATTTT
cdr3_aa: CASSPQRDQGHTQYF

j_call: TRBJ1-1
clone_size: many
d_call: .
v_call: TRBV6-5
cdr3_nt: TGTGCCAGCAGTTACTCGATCCCAGGGAGGGCTGAAGCTTTCTTT
cdr3_aa: CASSYSIPGRAEAFF

j_call: TRBJ2-3
clone_size: many
d_call: TRBD2
v_call: TRBV12-3/TRBV12-4
cdr3_nt: TGTGCCAGCAGTTTAGCCCCTAGCGGGGCAGATACGCAGTATTTT
cdr3_aa: CASSLAPSGADTQYF

j_call: TRBJ2-7
clone_size: many
d_call: TRBD2
v_call: TRBV12-3/TRBV12-4
cdr3_nt: TGTGCCAGCAGTTTAAGACTAGCGGGACTGCCCTACGAGCAGTACTTC
cdr3_aa: CASSLRLAGLPYEQYF

j_call: TRBJ2-2
clone_size: .
d_call: .
v_call: TRBV5-1
cdr3_nt: TGCGCCAGCAGCTTGGTAGCGGTCGGGCAATACACCGGGGAGCTGTTTTTT
cdr3_aa: CASSLVAVGQYTGELFF